These 24 T cell receptor beta chains were all obtained from the same sample, sequenced in a study of blood T cells in healthy people across ages. A sample-barcoded 5' primer and a J-beta primer mix were used in a second PCR of about 7 to 12 cycles. TCRdb re-analysed the 5' RACE reads in MiXCR, keeping a single row per CDR3 protein. The table includes hundreds of thousands of distinct CDR3 sequences, about 56% detected once. Sequenced input: blood. The receptors originated from a man in his forties or fifties in good health.

This clonotype was seen only once. V usage is TRBV5-1 and J usage is TRBJ2-3, with 9 bases fitting TRBD2. Germline V gene data show CDR1 as SGHRS and CDR2 as YFSETQ. The CDR3 contains 16 residues. V was pared by 4 bases and J by 2 bases, with 8 bases of the junction left unmatched. The CDR3 DNA reads TGCGCCAGCAGCCCAAGACTAGCGGTAGACACAGATACGCAGTATTTT. Translation gives CASSPRLAVDTDTQYF.

The chain couples TRBV5-1 to TRBJ2-2, with TRBD1 identical over 7 bases. CDR1 is SGHRS, CDR2 YFSETQ, per germline. With 4 bases clipped from V and 0 bases from J, the junction kept 9 bases outside the gene matches. The CDR3 is made up of 17 amino acids. CDR3 nucleotide sequence: TGCGCCAGCAGCAAAACTAACAGGGGCTCGAACACCGGGGAGCTGTTTTTT. Its translation is CASSKTNRGSNTGELFF.

J is TRBJ2-3 and V is TRBV5-1; 10 nucleotides align to TRBD2. The CDR3 length is 16 residues. V lost 6 bases and J lost 0; bases outside the gene matches: 7. Germline CDR1 reads SGHRS; CDR2 reads YFSETQ. CDR3 nucleotides: TGCGCCAGCACCCGGGGACTAGCGTCTAGCACAGATACGCAGTATTTT. Its translation: CASTRGLASSTDTQYF.

The rearrangement joins TRBV28 to TRBJ2-7, with D perhaps matching TRBD1 (6 bases). With 7 bases removed from V and 3 bases from J, the gap between germline ends came to 13 bases. CDR1 is MDHEN and CDR2 is SYDVKM in the germline V gene. The CDR3 is 13 amino acids. CDR3 DNA sequence: TGTGCCAGCAAGGGGGACGCTATCTACGAGCAGTACTTC. It translates to CASKGDAIYEQYF. Drawing the rest from reference TRBV28 and TRBJ2-7, the complete variable domain is DVKVTQSSRYLVKRTGEKVFLECVQDMDHENMFWYRQDPGLGLRLIYFSYDVKMKEKGDIPEGYSVSREKKERFSLILESASTNQTSMYLCASKGDAIYEQYFGPGTRLTVT.

This clonotype showed up just a few times. J is TRBJ2-5 and V is TRBV2; TRBD2 agrees at 9 bases. The V and J ends lost 2 bases and 6 bases, in that order; junction bases with no gene match: 4. Germline-derived CDR1 and CDR2 are SNHLY and FYNNEI. The CDR3 runs 14 residues. CDR3 loop: CASSELAGTQTQYF. Here the CDR3 DNA reads TGTGCCAGCAGTGAACTAGCGGGGACCCAGACCCAGTACTTC. The full variable domain, in which reference TRBV2 and TRBJ2-5 provide the parts outside the CDR3, is EPEVTQTPSHQVTQMGQEVILRCVPISNHLYFYWYRQILGQKVEFLVSFYNNEISEKSEIFDDQFSVERPDGSNFTLKIRSTKLEDSAMYFCASSELAGTQTQYFGPGTRLLVL.

The rearrangement uses TRBV6-5 and TRBJ1-2, with 8 bases that match TRBD1. CDR3 length equals 15 residues. The germline V gene has CDR1 MNHEY and CDR2 SVGAGI. After removal of 6 bases from V and 3 bases from J, the junction contained 9 bases not matched to a gene. For the CDR3, the DNA is TGTGCCAGCAGCGAACAGGGGGGGGGTTACTATGGCTACACCTTC. Encoded protein: CASSEQGGGYYGYTF.

The chain links TRBV4-2 to TRBJ1-2; D call uncertain. V dropped 4 bases and J dropped 6 bases, with 9 bases sitting between them. From germline, CDR1 is LGHNA and CDR2 YNFKEQ. There are 12 residues in the CDR3. The CDR3 reads CASSRDSDGYTF. As DNA, the CDR3 is TGTGCCAGCAGCCGAGATTCAGATGGCTACACCTTC.

V and J are TRBV6-2 or TRBV6-3 and TRBJ2-7; 10 bases are shared with TRBD2. Germline V gene sequence: CDR1 MNHEY, CDR2 SVGEGT. The CDR3 is 16 amino acids. V lost 4 bases to trimming and J lost 1 base; unmatched junction nucleotides: 7. The DNA for the CDR3 is TGTGCCAGCAGTTTAACTAGCGGGATAGAGTCCTACGAGCAGTACTTC. As protein: CASSLTSGIESYEQYF.

The chain is built from TRBV29-1 and TRBJ1-1; D is unclear. This CDR3 has 16 amino acids. Trimming stripped 4 bases from V and 1 base from J, with 19 bases between. Germline CDR1 reads SQVTM; CDR2 reads ANQGSEA. CDR3 DNA sequence: TGCAGCGTTGGGGTTAGGCCCGACCCGTCGAACACTGAAGCTTTCTTT. This sequence encodes CSVGVRPDPSNTEAFF. The full variable domain, completed using reference TRBV29-1 and TRBJ1-1, is SAVISQKPSRDICQRGTSLTIQCQVDSQVTMMFWYRQQPGQSLTLIATANQGSEATYESGFVIDKFPISRPNLTFSTLTVSNMSPEDSSIYLCSVGVRPDPSNTEAFFGQGTRLTVV.

The gene calls are TRBV5-1 and TRBJ2-7, with D uncertain. CDR1 is SGHRS and CDR2 is YFSETQ in the germline V gene. V was clipped by 0 bases and J by 0 bases, with 7 bases between them. This CDR3 contains 14 residues. The CDR3 DNA reads as TGCGCCAGCAGCTTGGCCGAGAGCTCCTACGAGCAGTACTTC. Translation gives CASSLAESSYEQYF.

This clonotype was detected a few times. The chain combines TRBV4-2 with TRBJ1-1; a weak D match, TRBD1 (6 bases). The germline gives CDR1 LGHNA, CDR2 YNFKEQ. The CDR3 covers 16 residues. V was shortened by 0 bases and J by 6 bases, with 17 bases between the two germline ends. CDR3 loop: CASSQDSGGGGAEAFF. The CDR3, as DNA: TGTGCCAGCAGCCAAGATAGCGGGGGCGGGGGCGCTGAAGCTTTCTTT.

The genes are TRBV15 and TRBJ2-5; D possibly corresponds to TRBD1 (6 bases). The V gene lost 2 bases and the J gene lost 5 bases, with 18 bases spanning the gap. Germline lookup yields CDR1 LNHNV and CDR2 YYDKDF (reference sequence). CDR3 size: 16 residues. Here the CDR3 reads CATSRPPTGPAETQYF. The CDR3 nucleotides are TGTGCCACCAGCAGACCCCCGACAGGCCCGGCGGAGACCCAGTACTTC.

The sample holds a few counts of this clonotype. The J gene is TRBJ1-1, the V gene TRBV3-1; D gene unclear. The V end was cut by 4 bases, the J end by 1 base, with 10 bases between. This CDR3 region has 14 residues. The V gene's germline CDR1 is LGHDT and CDR2 YNNKEL (reference sequence). DNA for the CDR3: TGTGCCAGCAGCCTCTTAACAGCGAACACTGAAGCTTTCTTT. Its translation: CASSLLTANTEAFF.

The genes are TRBV28 and TRBJ2-1; TRBD1 aligns across 9 bases. V trimming: 7 bases; J trimming: 4 bases; junction bases outside the gene matches: 14. The CDR3 covers 17 residues. Per germline, CDR1 MDHEN and CDR2 SYDVKM. The CDR3 sequence: CASTKNSGTGFYNEQFF. The CDR3 nucleotides read TGTGCCAGCACCAAAAACTCCGGGACAGGGTTTTACAATGAGCAGTTCTTC. Complete variable domain (other parts from reference TRBV28 and TRBJ2-1): DVKVTQSSRYLVKRTGEKVFLECVQDMDHENMFWYRQDPGLGLRLIYFSYDVKMKEKGDIPEGYSVSREKKERFSLILESASTNQTSMYLCASTKNSGTGFYNEQFFGPGTRLTVL.

This chain links TRBV19 with TRBJ2-1; TRBD1 matches at 11 bases. Germline lookup yields CDR1 LNHDA and CDR2 SQIVND (reference sequence). The CDR3 is 14 amino acids. V shed 7 bases, J shed 6 bases, and the junction held 5 bases outside the gene matches. The CDR3 coding sequence is TGTGCCAGTAACCCGGGACAGGGGGTCAATGAGCAGTTCTTC. Translating it yields CASNPGQGVNEQFF.

The rearrangement links TRBV9 to TRBJ2-5; D possibly corresponds to TRBD1 (5 bases). The length of the CDR3 is 15 residues. Germline loops: CDR1 SGDLS, CDR2 YYNGEE. The V and J ends lost 2 bases and 2 bases respectively, with 13 bases between them. CDR3 residues: CASSVGAGPQETQYF. CDR3 DNA: TGTGCCAGCAGCGTTGGGGCAGGGCCTCAAGAGACCCAGTACTTC.

J is TRBJ2-5 and V is TRBV21-1; TRBD2 was called by the table and not checked on the DNA. TRBV21-1 is described as a pseudogene. This CDR3 contains 19 residues. CDR3 protein: CASSKEELAGPLIAETQYF. DNA of the CDR3: TGTGCCAGCAGCAAAGAGGAACTAGCGGGACCCTTGATAGCAGAGACCCAGTACTTC.

The chain employs TRBV6-2 or TRBV6-3 and TRBJ1-5; D is perhaps TRBD1 (5 bases). Germline V gene data show CDR1 as MNHEY and CDR2 as SVGEGT. The CDR3 loop spans 13 amino acids. Trimming stripped 6 bases from V and 6 bases from J, with 12 bases between. In DNA, the CDR3 is TGTGCCAGCAGAACATCAGGGTCTCAGCCCCAGCATTTT. Translation: CASRTSGSQPQHF.

This rearrangement joins TRBV12-3 or TRBV12-4 to TRBJ2-5; 11 nucleotides match TRBD1. The J call may be in error: the DNA end matches TRBJ2-7 better. This CDR3 is built from 15 residues. CDR3 sequence: CASSPGQGAVSEQYF. Written as DNA, the CDR3 is TGTGCCAGCAGCCCCGGACAGGGGGCCGTTTCCGAGCAGTACTTC.

This chain joins TRBV27 and TRBJ2-5, with D unclear. Per germline, CDR1 MNHEY and CDR2 SMNVEV (reference sequence). CDR3 length: 15 amino acids. Trimming left V 4 bases short and J 2 bases short, with 14 bases between. In DNA, the CDR3 is TGTGCCAGCAGTTACCAGCCCTTTGGGCAAGAGACCCAGTACTTC. It is translated as CASSYQPFGQETQYF.

This clonotype was found a few times. The chain uses TRBV6-1 and TRBJ1-4, with 11 bases aligning to TRBD1. With 4 bases clipped from V and 3 bases from J, the junction kept 4 bases outside the gene matches. The CDR3 spans 16 residues. Looked up from germline, CDR1 is MNHNS and CDR2 is SASEGT. CDR3 DNA: TGTGCCAGCAGTGTGGGACAGGGGGTCTCTAATGAAAAACTGTTTTTT. Translation gives CASSVGQGVSNEKLFF.

The V and J genes are TRBV12-3 or TRBV12-4 and TRBJ2-2; 8 bases align to TRBD1. Unmatched junction bases numbered 3, after V lost 5 bases and J lost 1 base. The CDR3 has 15 amino acids. The CDR3 region is CASSIGTGNTGELFF. The CDR3 DNA follows: TGTGCCAGCAGTATCGGGACAGGGAACACCGGGGAGCTGTTTTTT.

Here the CDR3 reads CASSLVAGTIKNTEAFF. In DNA form, the CDR3 reads TGTGCCAGCAGCTTAGTGGCAGGGACGATTAAGAACACTGAAGCTTTCTTT. This chain connects TRBV7-9 to TRBJ1-1; perhaps TRBD1 as D (5 bases). Germline CDR1 reads SEHNR; CDR2 reads FQNEAQ (reference sequence). Trimming left V 1 base short and J 1 base short, with 16 bases between. This CDR3 is built from 17 residues.

This clonotype was counted once. V gene TRBV29-1 combines with J gene TRBJ2-7, with D uncertain. The J call is uncertain, as TRBJ2-5 better fits the DNA end. The CDR3 length is 11 residues. Germline loops: CDR1 SQVTM, CDR2 ANQGSEA. The CDR3 reads CSVEFVKTQYF. The CDR3 DNA reads as TGCAGCGTTGAATTTGTAAAGACCCAGTACTTC.